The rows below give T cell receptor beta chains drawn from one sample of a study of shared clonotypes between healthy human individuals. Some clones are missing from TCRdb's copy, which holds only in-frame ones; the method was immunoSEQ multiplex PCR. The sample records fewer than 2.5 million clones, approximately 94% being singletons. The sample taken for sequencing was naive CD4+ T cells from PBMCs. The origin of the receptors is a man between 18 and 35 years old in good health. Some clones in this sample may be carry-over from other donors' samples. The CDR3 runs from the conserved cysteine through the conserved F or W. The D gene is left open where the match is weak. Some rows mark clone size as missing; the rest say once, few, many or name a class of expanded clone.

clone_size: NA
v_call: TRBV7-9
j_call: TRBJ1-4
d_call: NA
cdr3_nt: TGTGCCAGCAGCAACTACAGGGTGCAAAACGAAAAACTGTTTTTT
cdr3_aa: CASSNYRVQNEKLFF

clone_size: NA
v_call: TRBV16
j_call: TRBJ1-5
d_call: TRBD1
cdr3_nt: TGTGCCAGCAGACACCGAGAGGGGGCCGATAGCAATCAGCCCCAGCATTTT
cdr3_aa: CASRHREGADSNQPQHF

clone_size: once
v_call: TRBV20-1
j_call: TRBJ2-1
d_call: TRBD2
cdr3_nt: TGCAGTGTTACGCGGGAGTATGAGCAGTTCTTC
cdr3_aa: CSVTREYEQFF

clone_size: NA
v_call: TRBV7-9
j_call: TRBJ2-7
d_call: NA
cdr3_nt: TGTGCCAGCAGCTTAGCCTCAGATTACGAGCAGTACTTC
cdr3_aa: CASSLASDYEQYF

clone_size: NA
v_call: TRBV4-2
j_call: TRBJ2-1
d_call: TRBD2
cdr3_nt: TGTGCCAGCAGCCTCCGGACTAGCGGGATCTACAATGAGCAGTTCTTC
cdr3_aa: CASSLRTSGIYNEQFF

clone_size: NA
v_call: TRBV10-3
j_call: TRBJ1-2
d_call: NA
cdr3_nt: TGTGCCATCACCATGGGTGGACAGAACAATGGCTACACCTTC
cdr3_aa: CAITMGGQNNGYTF

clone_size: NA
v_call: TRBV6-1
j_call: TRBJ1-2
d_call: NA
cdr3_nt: TGTGCCAGCAGTGAAGTTATCTATGGCTACACCTTC
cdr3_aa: CASSEVIYGYTF

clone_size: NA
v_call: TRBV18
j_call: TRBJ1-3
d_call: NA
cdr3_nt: TGTGCCAGCTACTCCGGAGGGGTTGGAAACACCATATATTTT
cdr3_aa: CASYSGGVGNTIYF

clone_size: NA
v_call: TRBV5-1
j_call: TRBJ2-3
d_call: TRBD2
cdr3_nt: TGCGCCAGCAGCAAACTAGCGGCAGACACAGATACGCAGTATTTT
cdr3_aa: CASSKLAADTDTQYF

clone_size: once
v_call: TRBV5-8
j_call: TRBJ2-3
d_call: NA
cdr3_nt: TGTGCCAGCAGCCCAGGGGGGACTGCCGGCACAGATACGCAGTATTTT
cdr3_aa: CASSPGGTAGTDTQYF

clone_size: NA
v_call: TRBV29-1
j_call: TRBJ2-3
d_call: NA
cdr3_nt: TGCAGCGTTGAGGAGCAGAGCACAGATACGCAGTATTTT
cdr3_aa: CSVEEQSTDTQYF

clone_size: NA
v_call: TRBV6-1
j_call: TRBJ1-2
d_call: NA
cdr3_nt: TGTGCCAGCCAGGGGTCCTACTATGGCTACACCTTC
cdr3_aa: CASQGSYYGYTF

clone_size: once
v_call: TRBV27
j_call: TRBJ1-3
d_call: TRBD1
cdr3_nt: TGTGCCAGCAGTTCAACAGGGGCTGGAAACACCATATATTTT
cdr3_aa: CASSSTGAGNTIYF

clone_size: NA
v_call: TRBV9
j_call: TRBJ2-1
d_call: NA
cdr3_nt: TGTGCCAGCAGCGCCCCCTGGGGGGGGGCCCCGTCCGCCCACAATGAGCAGTTCTTC
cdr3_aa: CASSAPWGGAPSAHNEQFF

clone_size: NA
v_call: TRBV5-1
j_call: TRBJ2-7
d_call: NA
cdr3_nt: TGCGCCAGCAGCTTGGGCGGCCCCCTGGGGGAGCAGTACTTC
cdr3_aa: CASSLGGPLGEQYF

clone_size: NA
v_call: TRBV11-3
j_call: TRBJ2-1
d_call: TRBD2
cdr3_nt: TGTGCCAGCAGCTTAGGGACTAGCGGGAGAGTGTCCTACAATGAGCAGTTCTTC
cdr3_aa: CASSLGTSGRVSYNEQFF

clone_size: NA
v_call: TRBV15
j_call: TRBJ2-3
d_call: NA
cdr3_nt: TGTGCCACCAGCAGAGATCGTGGGAAACCAGATACGCAGTATTTT
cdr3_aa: CATSRDRGKPDTQYF

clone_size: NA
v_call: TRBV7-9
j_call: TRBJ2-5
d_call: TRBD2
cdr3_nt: TGTGCCAGCAGCTTAGCTAGCGGGCAGGCAGAGACCCAGTACTTC
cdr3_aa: CASSLASGQAETQYF

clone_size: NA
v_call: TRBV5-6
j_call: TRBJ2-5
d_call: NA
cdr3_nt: TGTGCCAGCAGCATAGGGACAGGGCCACTAGCGGGTCAAGAGACCCAGTACTTC
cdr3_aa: CASSIGTGPLAGQETQYF

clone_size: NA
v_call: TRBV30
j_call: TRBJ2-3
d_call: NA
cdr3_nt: TGTGCCTGGAGCCAAGGGCGGTCCCAGTATTTT
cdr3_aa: CAWSQGRSQYF

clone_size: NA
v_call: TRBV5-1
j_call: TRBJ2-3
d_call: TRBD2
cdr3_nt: TGCGCCAGCAGCCAAGGACTAGCGGTTAGCACAGATACGCAGTATTTT
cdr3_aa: CASSQGLAVSTDTQYF

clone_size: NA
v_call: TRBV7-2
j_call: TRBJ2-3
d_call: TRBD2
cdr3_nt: TGTGCCAGCAGCATCACTAGCGGGAGTCCCCCAGATACGCAGTATTTT
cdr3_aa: CASSITSGSPPDTQYF

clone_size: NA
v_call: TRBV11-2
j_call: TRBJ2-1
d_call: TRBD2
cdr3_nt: TGTGCCAGCATGGGACTAGCGGGGGGTAACTACAATGAGCAGTTCTTC
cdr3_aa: CASMGLAGGNYNEQFF

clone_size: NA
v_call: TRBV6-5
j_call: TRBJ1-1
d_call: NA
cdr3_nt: TGTGCCAGCAGTTATGAGGGTTACACTGAAGCTTTCTTT
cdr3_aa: CASSYEGYTEAFF

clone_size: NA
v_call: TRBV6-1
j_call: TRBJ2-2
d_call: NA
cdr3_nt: TGTGCCACCCTACTTCAAGGCGCCGGGGAGCTGTTTTTT
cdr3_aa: CATLLQGAGELFF